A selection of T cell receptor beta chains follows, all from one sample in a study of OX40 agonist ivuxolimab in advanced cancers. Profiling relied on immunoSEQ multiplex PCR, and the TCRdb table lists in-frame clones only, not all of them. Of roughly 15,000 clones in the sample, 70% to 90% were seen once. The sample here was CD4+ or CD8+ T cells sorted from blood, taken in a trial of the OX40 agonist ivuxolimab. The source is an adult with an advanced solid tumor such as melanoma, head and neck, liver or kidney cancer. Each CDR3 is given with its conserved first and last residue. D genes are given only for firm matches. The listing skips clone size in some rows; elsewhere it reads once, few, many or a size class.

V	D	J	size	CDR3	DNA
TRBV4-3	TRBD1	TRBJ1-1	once	CASSPRQGWNTEAFF	TGCGCCAGCAGCCCAAGACAGGGCTGGAACACTGAAGCTTTCTTT
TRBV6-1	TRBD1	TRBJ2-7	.	CASSLDRGGYEQYF	TGTGCCAGCAGCCTAGACAGGGGAGGCTACGAGCAGTACTTC
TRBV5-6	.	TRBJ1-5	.	CASSRTGPNQPQHF	TGTGCCAGCAGCCGCACTGGACCGAATCAGCCCCAGCATTTT
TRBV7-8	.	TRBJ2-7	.	CASSLVANEQYF	TGTGCCAGCAGCTTAGTAGCTAACGAGCAGTACTTC
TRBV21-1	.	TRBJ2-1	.	CASSLRPGSGAYNEQFF	TGTGCCAGCAGCCTAAGACCAGGGTCAGGGGCCTACAATGAGCAGTTCTTC
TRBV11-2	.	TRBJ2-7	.	CASSPTPYEQYF	TGTGCCAGCAGCCCTACCCCCTACGAGCAGTACTTC
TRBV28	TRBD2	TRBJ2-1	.	CASSFEGLADSSQRDEQFF	TGTGCCAGCAGTTTTGAGGGACTAGCGGACTCCTCCCAAAGGGATGAGCAGTTCTTC
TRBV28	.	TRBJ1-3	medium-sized	CASSPAGSSSGNTIYF	TGTGCCAGCAGTCCTGCGGGCTCCAGCTCTGGAAACACCATATATTTT
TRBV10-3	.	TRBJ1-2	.	CAISESRGGGGYTF	TGTGCCATCAGTGAGTCGAGGGGTGGAGGGGGCTACACCTTC
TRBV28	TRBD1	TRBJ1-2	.	CASTLRDSRGYGYTF	TGTGCCAGCACCCTCCGGGACAGTCGGGGCTATGGCTACACCTTC
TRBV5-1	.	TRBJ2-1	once	CASSLDQGTEQFF	TGCGCCAGCAGCTTGGACCAGGGGACTGAGCAGTTCTTC
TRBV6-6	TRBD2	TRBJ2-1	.	CASSPRPSGSNEQFF	TGTGCCAGCAGTCCCCGACCTAGCGGGAGCAATGAGCAGTTCTTC
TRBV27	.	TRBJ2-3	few	CASSLEQPTDTQYF	TGTGCCAGCAGTTTGGAGCAGCCCACAGATACGCAGTATTTT
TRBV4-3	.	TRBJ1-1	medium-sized	CASSPTGSGLNTEAFF	TGCGCCAGCAGCCCAACAGGGTCAGGGCTGAACACTGAAGCTTTCTTT
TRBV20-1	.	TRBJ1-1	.	CSARLSTEAFF	TGCAGTGCTAGACTCTCCACTGAAGCTTTCTTT
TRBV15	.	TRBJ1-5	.	CATSITAPTKSGNQPQHF	TGTGCCACCAGCATCACCGCACCGACTAAGTCAGGCAATCAGCCCCAGCATTTT
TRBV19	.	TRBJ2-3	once	CASSDGSGTDTQYF	TGTGCCAGTAGTGACGGAAGCGGCACAGATACGCAGTATTTT
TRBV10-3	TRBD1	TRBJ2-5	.	CAISGGSETQYF	TGTGCCATCTCAGGGGGATCGGAGACCCAGTACTTC
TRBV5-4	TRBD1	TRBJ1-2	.	CASSLGGQGGDYGYTF	TGTGCCAGCAGCTTGGGAGGACAGGGGGGAGACTATGGCTACACCTTC
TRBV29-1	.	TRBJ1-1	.	CSGRRTNTEAFF	TGCAGCGGGAGGAGAACGAACACTGAAGCTTTCTTT
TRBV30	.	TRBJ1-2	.	CAWLTVGGASGYTF	TGTGCCTGGCTAACCGTCGGGGGGGCTTCTGGCTACACCTTC
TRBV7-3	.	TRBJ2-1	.	CASSYPRGEQFF	TGTGCCAGCAGCTACCCCCGCGGGGAGCAGTTCTTC
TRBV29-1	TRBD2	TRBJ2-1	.	CSATSRLAGDEQFF	TGCAGCGCAACGTCAAGACTAGCGGGGGATGAGCAGTTCTTC
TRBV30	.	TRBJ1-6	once	CAWSVGGLGSPLHF	TGTGCCTGGAGTGTAGGGGGGCTGGGTTCACCCCTCCACTTT
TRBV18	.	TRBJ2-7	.	CASSRDALLYEQYF	TGTGCCAGCAGCCGGGACGCTTTACTTTACGAGCAGTACTTC
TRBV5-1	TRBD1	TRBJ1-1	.	CASSSRGQNTEAFF	TGCGCCAGCAGCTCTAGGGGGCAGAACACTGAAGCTTTCTTT
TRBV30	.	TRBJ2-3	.	CAWSQGTDTQYF	TGTGCCTGGAGTCAGGGCACAGATACGCAGTATTTT
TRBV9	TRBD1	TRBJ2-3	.	CASSVGMTGTVADTQYF	TGTGCCAGCAGCGTAGGGATGACAGGGACCGTCGCAGATACGCAGTATTTT
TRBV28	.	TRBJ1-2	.	CASSLDTVYGYTF	TGTGCCAGCAGTTTAGACACGGTCTATGGCTACACCTTC
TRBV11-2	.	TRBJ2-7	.	CASSLWGSAYEQYF	TGTGCCAGCAGCCTATGGGGTTCGGCCTACGAGCAGTACTTC
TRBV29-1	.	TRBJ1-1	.	CSVTMNTEAFF	TGCAGCGTTACAATGAACACTGAAGCTTTCTTT
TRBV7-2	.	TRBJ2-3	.	CASSLAGAGADTQYF	TGTGCCAGCAGCTTAGCAGGGGCAGGGGCAGATACGCAGTATTTT
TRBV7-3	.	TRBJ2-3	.	CASSISGWDTQYF	TGTGCCAGCAGCATATCGGGCTGGGATACGCAGTATTTT
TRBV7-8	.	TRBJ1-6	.	CASSQLRGHNSPLHF	TGTGCCAGCAGCCAGCTCCGGGGCCATAATTCACCCCTCCACTTT
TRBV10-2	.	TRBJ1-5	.	CASSESTPSFRDWQPQHF	TGCGCCAGCAGTGAGTCGACTCCTAGCTTCAGGGATTGGCAGCCCCAGCATTTT
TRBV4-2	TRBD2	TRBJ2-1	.	CASSQEGASGRASGSYNEQFF	TGTGCCAGCAGCCAAGAAGGGGCTAGCGGGAGAGCCTCCGGCTCCTACAATGAGCAGTTCTTC